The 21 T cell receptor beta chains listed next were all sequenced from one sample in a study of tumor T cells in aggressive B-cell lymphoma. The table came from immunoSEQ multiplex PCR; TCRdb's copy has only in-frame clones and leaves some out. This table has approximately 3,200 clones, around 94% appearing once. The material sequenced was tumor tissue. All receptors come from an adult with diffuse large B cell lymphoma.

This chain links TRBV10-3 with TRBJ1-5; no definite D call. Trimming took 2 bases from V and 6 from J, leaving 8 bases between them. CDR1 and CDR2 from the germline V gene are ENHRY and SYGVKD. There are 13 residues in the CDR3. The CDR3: CAISEAGFQPQHF. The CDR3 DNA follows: TGTGCCATCAGTGAGGCCGGGTTTCAGCCCCAGCATTTT.

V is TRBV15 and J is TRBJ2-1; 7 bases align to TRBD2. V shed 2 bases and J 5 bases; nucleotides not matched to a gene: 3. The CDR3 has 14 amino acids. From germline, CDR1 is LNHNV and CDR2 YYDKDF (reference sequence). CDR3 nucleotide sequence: TGTGCCACCAGCAGACGAGCGGGGAACAATGAGCAGTTCTTC. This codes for CATSRRAGNNEQFF.

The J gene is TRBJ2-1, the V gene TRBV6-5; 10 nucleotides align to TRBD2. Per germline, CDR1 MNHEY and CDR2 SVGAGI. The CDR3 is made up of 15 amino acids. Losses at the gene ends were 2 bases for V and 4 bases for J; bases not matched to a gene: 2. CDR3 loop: CASSYTSGMYNEQFF. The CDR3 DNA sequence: TGTGCCAGCAGTTACACTAGCGGGATGTACAATGAGCAGTTCTTC.

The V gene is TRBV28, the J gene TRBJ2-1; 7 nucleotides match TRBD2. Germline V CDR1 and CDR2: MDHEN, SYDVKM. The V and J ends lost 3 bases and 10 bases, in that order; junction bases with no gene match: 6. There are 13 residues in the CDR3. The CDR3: CASSFWGRDEQFF. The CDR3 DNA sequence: TGTGCCAGCAGTTTTTGGGGGAGGGACGAGCAGTTCTTC.

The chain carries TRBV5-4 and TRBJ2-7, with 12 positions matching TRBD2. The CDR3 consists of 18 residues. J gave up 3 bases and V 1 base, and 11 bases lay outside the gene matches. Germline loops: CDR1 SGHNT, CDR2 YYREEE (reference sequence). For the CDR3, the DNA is TGTGCCAGCAGCTTGCTACGACTAGCGGGAGAGGGTTACTACGAGCAGTACTTC. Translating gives CASSLLRLAGEGYYEQYF.

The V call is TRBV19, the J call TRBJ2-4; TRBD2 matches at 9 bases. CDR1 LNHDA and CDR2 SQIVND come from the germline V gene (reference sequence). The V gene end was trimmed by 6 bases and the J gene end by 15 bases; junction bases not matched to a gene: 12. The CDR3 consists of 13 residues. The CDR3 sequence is CASSSGVAGVSYF. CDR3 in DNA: TGTGCCAGTAGCAGTGGGGTAGCGGGAGTATCGTACTTC.

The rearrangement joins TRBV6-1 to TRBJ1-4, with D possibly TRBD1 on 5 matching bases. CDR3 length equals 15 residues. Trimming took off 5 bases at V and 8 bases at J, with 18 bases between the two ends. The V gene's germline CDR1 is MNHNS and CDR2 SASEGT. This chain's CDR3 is CASSPSTAGREKLFF. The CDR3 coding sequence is TGTGCCAGCAGTCCCTCGACAGCGGGCCGGGAAAAACTGTTTTTT.

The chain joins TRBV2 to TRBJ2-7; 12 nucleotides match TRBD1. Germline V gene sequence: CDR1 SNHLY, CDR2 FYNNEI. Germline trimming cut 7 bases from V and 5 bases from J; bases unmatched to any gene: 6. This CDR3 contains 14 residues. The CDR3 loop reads CASKRDRGPNEQYF. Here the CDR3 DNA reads TGTGCCAGCAAGAGGGACAGGGGGCCCAACGAGCAGTACTTC.

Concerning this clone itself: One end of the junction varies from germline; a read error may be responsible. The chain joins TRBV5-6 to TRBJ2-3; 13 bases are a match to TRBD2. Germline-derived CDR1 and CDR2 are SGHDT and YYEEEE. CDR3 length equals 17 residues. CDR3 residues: CANSQLAGGPRADTQYF. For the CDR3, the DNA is TGTGCCAACAGCCAACTAGCGGGAGGGCCACGAGCAGATACGCAGTATTTT.

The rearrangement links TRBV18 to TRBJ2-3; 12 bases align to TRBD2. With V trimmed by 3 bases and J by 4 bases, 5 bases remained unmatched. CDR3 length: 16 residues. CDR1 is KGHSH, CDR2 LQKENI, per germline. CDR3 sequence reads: CASSPTSGRGADTQYF. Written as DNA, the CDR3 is TGTGCCAGCTCACCGACTAGCGGGAGAGGTGCAGATACGCAGTATTTT.

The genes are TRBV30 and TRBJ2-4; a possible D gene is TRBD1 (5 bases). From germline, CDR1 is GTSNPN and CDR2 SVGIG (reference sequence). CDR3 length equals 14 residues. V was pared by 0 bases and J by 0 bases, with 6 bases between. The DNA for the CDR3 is TGTGCCTGGAGTGTACAGGTAGCCAAAAACATTCAGTACTTC. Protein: CAWSVQVAKNIQYF.

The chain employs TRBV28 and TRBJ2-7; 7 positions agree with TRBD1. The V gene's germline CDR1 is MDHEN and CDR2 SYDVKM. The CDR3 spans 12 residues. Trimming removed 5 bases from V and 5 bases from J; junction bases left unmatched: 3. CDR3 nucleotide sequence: TGTGCCAGCAGTCGACAGGGTAACGAGCAGTACTTC. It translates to CASSRQGNEQYF.

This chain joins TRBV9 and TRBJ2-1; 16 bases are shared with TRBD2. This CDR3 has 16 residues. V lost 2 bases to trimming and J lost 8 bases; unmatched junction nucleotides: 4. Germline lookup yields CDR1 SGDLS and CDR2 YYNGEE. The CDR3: CASSVTGTSGRDEQFF. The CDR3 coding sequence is TGTGCCAGCAGCGTTACCGGGACTAGCGGGAGGGATGAGCAGTTCTTC. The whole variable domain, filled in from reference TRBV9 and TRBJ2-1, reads DSGVTQTPKHLITATGQRVTLRCSPRSGDLSVYWYQQSLDQGLQFLIQYYNGEERAKGNILERFSAQQFPDLHSELNLSSLELGDSALYFCASSVTGTSGRDEQFFGPGTRLTVL.

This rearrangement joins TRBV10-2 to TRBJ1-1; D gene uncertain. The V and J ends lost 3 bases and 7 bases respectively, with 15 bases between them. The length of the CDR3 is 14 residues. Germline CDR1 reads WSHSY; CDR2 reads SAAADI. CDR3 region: CASSEIRGQVEAFF. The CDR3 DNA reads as TGCGCCAGCAGTGAAATTCGGGGTCAAGTTGAAGCTTTCTTT.

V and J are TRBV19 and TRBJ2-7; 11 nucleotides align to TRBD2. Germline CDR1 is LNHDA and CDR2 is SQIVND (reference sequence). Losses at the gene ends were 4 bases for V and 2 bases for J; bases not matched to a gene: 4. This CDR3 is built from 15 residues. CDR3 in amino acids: CASSTRLAGPYEQYF. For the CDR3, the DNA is TGTGCCAGTAGTACCCGACTAGCGGGACCCTACGAGCAGTACTTC.

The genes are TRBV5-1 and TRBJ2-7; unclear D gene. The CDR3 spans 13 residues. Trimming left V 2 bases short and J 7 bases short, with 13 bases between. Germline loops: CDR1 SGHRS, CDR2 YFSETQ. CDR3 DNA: TGCGCCAGCAGCTTCGGCACAGCCTGGGAGCAGTACTTC. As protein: CASSFGTAWEQYF.

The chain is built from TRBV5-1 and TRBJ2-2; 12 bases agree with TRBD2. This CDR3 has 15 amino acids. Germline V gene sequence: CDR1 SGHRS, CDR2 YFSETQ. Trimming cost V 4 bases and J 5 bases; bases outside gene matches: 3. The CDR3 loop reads CASSAGTSGTGELFF. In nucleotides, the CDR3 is TGCGCCAGCAGCGCCGGGACTAGCGGGACCGGGGAGCTGTTTTTT.

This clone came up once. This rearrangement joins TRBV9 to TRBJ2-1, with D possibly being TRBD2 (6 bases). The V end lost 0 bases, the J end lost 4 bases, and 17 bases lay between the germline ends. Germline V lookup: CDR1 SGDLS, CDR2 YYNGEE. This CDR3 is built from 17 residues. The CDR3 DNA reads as TGTGCCAGCAGCGTAGTGGCTAGCGATTATGTTTACAATGAGCAGTTCTTC. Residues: CASSVVASDYVYNEQFF.

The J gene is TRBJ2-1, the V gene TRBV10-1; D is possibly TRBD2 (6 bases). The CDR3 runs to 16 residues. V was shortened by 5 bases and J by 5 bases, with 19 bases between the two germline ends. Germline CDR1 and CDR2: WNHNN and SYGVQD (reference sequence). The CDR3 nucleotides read TGCGCCAGCAGTAGGCTGCGGGAATTATTCCACAATGAGCAGTTCTTC. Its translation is CASSRLRELFHNEQFF.

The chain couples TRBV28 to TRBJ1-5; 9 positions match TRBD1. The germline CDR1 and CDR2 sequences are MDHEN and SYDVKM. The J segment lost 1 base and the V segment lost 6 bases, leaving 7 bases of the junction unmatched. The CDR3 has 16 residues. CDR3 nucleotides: TGTGCCAGCAGACCCTGGGGGACAGGGAGCAATCAGCCCCAGCATTTT. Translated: CASRPWGTGSNQPQHF.

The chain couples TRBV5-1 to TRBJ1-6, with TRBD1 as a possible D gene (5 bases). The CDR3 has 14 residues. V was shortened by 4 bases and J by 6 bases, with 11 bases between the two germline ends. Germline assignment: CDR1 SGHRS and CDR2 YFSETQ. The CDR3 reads CASSADKANSPLHF. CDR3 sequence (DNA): TGCGCCAGCAGCGCGGACAAGGCTAATTCACCCCTCCACTTT.